This record concerns one T cell receptor (beta chain) sequence. Its antigen remains undetermined. One base away there is no much larger clone; base qualities are not given. This sample is drawn from a study of shared clonotypes between healthy human individuals (dated by TCRdb to 2018 to 2021). Study-wide context: The cohort comprised a couple of women and a few men aged 18 to 49 years. Per donor, three plates each were used for CD4 naive and CD4 memory, two for CD8 naive, and one for CD8 memory. To estimate repertoire size and how much clonotypes are shared between individuals, the study performed deep sequencing of blood TCR repertoires from a few healthy adults. To increase sequencing depth and limit assay-specific biases, different laboratories used diverse techniques to prepare libraries and sequence TCR repertoires. Between about 0.94 and 10 billion PBMCs per donor were obtained by leukapheresis. The full study reports these points: Across a handful of donors, roughly 5% of naive CD4, roughly 3.5% of naive CD8, 2.3% of memory CD4, and 0.4% of memory CD8 clonotypes were shared. Larger estimated clonotype richness was generally found for naive subsets than for memory subsets. Because the study included a small number of donors, the genetic and exposure-history diversity represented was limited. Only blood was sampled, and tissue TCR repertoires likely differ from those in blood. Higher generation probabilities were observed for clonotypes shared by all four sorted-subset donors than for non-shared clonotypes. Pairwise subsampling led to the expectation that sequencing depth would affect the degree of clonotype sharing among donors. Incomplete sequencing was indicated by rarefaction of sorted-subset datasets, despite the large sequencing depth.

Using the deep immunoSEQ assay, multiplex PCR amplified TCR CDR3 regions from genomic DNA. Extracted genomic DNA from each cell subset was spread evenly across all wells of several immunoSEQ 96-well plates, with each plate serving as a replicate. For sorted subsets, each replicate PCR was loaded with 200 to 250 ng genomic DNA, equivalent to 30,000 or so T cell genomes. Purified libraries were quantified with a Qubit 3.0 fluorometer, sized on a Bioanalyzer 2100, and re-quantified with the KAPA Library Quantification kit. Each immunoSEQ 96-well plate was sequenced on its own single-read 150-cycle Illumina NextSeq 550 flow cell. As for how the authors treated the data: The immunoSEQ output contained only junctional sequences without quality scores, so filtering could not match that applied to full-length reads. Sequences were annotated with PyIR, a Python wrapper for IgBLAST v1.9, using IMGT germline references to assign V/J genes and CDR3. Any read was removed if the V/J assignment was weak (E-value above 1e-6), the CDR3 was missing, or the read contained stop codons, out-of-frame junctions, or ambiguous translated residues. A V3J clonotype was defined by an identical inferred V gene, J gene, and CDR3 amino acid sequence. Percentage overlap between repertoires was calculated by dividing the number of shared unique clonotypes by the size of the smaller repertoire. Richness of each repertoire was evaluated using RTK rarefaction, the Chao1 estimator, and Recon v2.1 estimates of unobserved clonotypes. For all TCRbeta clonotypes obtained by the gDNA method from a few donors, generation probabilities were computed with OLGA. This immuneACCESS table, as held by TCRdb, lists in-frame sequences with V and J called but not all clones. Of the missing ones, under half trace to an unresolved V gene in checked studies; the others have no known cause. Clone size and the V and J calls come from that table; the DNA yielded D and trimming. The sample table lists 1,400,000 or so clones, 98% to 99% of them with a count of one. About 0.35% of the sample belongs to the ten largest clones.

The donors were healthy, HIV-negative adults with no recently reported acute infections or vaccinations. Every donor was a Caucasian adult residing in Nashville, Tennessee, USA. CD4+ T cells were enriched by magnetic negative selection; naive cells were then positively selected on CD45RA, and the negative fraction formed the memory subset. Blood was collected by leukapheresis, and PBMCs were isolated by Ficoll-Histopaque density gradient centrifugation and then cryopreserved in liquid nitrogen vapor phase. Purity and quantity of every magnetically sorted T cell population were checked by analytical flow cytometry. Genomic DNA was isolated from every sorted fraction and measured by UV absorbance on a Nanodrop 2000c. According to the germline V gene, CDR1 reads KGHSH and CDR2 reads LQKENI. Trimming at the junction amounts to 3 bases on V and 3 bases on J, and the germline ends lie 11 bases apart. The CDR3 covers 14 residues, taking in both the cysteine and the phenylalanine. Only the CDR3 portion is preserved as DNA: 42 bases, with reading frame beginning at the first base.

The specimen sequenced was naive CD4+ T cells sorted from blood. The meaning of the sample's cell subset or site label: CD45RA+ positively selected. This sequence originates from a man younger than 45 in good health. The sequence links TRBV18 to TRBJ1-2, with a tentative D gene TRBD1 over 6 matching bases. This receptor has the CDR3 CASSPSGGDYGYTF. The DNA reads as follows: TGTGCCAGCTCACCGTCCGGGGGCGACTATGGCTACACCTTC.